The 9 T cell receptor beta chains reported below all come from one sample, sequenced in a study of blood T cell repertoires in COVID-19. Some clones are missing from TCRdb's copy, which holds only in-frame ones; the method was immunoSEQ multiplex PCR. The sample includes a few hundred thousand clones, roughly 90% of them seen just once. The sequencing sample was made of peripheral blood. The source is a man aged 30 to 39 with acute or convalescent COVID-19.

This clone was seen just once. The CDR3 reads CASTDMGQPTDTQYF. In DNA form, the CDR3 reads TGTGCCAGCACTGATATGGGACAGCCCACAGATACGCAGTATTTT. This chain uses TRBV27 with TRBJ2-3; the match to TRBD1 covers 7 bases. Looked up from germline, CDR1 is MNHEY and CDR2 is SMNVEV (reference sequence). V was clipped by 7 bases and J by 2 bases; unmatched bases: 9. There are 15 residues in the CDR3.

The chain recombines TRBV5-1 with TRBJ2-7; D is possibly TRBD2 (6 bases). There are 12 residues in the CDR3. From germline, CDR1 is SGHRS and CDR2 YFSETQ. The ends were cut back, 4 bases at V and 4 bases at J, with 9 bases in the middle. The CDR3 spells CASSPEGYEQYF. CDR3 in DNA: TGCGCCAGCAGCCCGGAGGGGTACGAGCAGTACTTC.

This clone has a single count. CDR3 in DNA: TGCAGCGCAAAGTTTCAGACAGGGGGTACCTATAGCAATCAGCCCCAGCATTTT. Amino acids: CSAKFQTGGTYSNQPQHF. This chain joins TRBV29-1 and TRBJ1-5; TRBD1 matches at 9 bases. Trimming cost V 7 bases and J 0 bases; bases outside gene matches: 16. Germline V gives CDR1 SQVTM, CDR2 ANQGSEA. CDR3 length equals 18 residues.

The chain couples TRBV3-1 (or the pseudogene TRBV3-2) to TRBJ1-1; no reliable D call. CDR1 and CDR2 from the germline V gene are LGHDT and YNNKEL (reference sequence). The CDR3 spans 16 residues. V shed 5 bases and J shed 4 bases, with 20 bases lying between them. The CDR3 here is CASSYGVAQLGTEAFF. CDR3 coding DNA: TGTGCCAGCAGCTACGGGGTGGCGCAGCTCGGCACTGAAGCTTTCTTT.

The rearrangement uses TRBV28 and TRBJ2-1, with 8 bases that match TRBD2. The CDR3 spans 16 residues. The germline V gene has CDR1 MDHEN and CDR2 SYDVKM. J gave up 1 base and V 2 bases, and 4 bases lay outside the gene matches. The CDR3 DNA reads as TGTGCCAGCAGTTTAATCTCTAGCGGGTCCTACAATGAGCAGTTCTTC. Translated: CASSLISSGSYNEQFF.

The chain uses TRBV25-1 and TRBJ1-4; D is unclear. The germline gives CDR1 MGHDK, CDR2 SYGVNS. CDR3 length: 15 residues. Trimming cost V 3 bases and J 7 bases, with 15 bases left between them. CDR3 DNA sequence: TGTGCCAGCAGTGAGGGCTACCCTTTGCCTGAAAAACTGTTTTTT. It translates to CASSEGYPLPEKLFF.

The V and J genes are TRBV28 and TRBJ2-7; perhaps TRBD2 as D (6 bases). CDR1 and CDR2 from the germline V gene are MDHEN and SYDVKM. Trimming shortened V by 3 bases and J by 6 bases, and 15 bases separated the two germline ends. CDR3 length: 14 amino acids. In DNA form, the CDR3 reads TGTGCCAGCAGTTTCGGCGGGGCTCGGGGCGAGCAGTACTTC. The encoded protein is CASSFGGARGEQYF.

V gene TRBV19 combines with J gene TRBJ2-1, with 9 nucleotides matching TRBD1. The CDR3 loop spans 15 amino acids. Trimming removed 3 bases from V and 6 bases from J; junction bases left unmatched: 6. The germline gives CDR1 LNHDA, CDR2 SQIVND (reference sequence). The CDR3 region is CASSIAGQGSNEQFF. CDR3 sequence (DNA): TGTGCCAGTAGTATTGCGGGACAGGGCTCCAATGAGCAGTTCTTC.

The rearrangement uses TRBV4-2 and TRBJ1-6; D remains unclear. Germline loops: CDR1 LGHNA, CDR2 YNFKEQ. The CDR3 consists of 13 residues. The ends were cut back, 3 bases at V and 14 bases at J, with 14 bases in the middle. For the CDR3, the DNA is TGTGCCAGCAGCCAGAGTCTCCGGCAGGCCCTCCACTTT. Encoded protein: CASSQSLRQALHF.